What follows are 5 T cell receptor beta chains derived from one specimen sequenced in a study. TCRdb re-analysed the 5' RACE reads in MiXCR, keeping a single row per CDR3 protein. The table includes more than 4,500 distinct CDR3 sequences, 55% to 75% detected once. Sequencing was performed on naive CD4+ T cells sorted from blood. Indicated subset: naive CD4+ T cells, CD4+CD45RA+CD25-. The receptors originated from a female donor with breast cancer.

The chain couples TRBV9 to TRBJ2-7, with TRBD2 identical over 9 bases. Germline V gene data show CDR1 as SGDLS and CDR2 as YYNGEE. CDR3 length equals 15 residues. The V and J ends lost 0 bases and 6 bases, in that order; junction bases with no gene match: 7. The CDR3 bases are TGTGCCAGCAGCGTAGTGGCTAGCGGGGACTCCGAGCAGTACTTC. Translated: CASSVVASGDSEQYF.

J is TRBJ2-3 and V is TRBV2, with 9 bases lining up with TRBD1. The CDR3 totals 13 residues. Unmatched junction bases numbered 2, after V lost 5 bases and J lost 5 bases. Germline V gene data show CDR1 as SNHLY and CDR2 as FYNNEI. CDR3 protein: CASSSGQGDTQYF. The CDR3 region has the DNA TGTGCCAGCAGTTCGGGACAGGGAGATACGCAGTATTTT.

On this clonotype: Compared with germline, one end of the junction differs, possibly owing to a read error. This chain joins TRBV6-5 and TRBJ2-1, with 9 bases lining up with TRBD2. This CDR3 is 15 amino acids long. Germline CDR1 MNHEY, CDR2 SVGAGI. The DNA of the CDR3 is TGCGCCAGCAGTCCTAGCGGGAATGGGTACAATGAGCAGTTCTTC. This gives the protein CASSPSGNGYNEQFF.

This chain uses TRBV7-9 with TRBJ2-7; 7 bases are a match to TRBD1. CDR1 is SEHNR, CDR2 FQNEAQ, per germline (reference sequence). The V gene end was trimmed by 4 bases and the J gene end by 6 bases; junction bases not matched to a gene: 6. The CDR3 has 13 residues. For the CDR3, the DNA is TGTGCCAGCAGCTCGACAGGGCGAAGCGAGCAGTACGTC. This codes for CASSSTGRSEQYV.

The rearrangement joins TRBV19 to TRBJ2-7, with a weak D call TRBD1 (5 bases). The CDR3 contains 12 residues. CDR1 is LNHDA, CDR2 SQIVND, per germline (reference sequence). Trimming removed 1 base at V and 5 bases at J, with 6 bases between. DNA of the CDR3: TGTGCCAGTAGTATAGCCAGGGACGAGCAGTACTTC. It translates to CASSIARDEQYF.